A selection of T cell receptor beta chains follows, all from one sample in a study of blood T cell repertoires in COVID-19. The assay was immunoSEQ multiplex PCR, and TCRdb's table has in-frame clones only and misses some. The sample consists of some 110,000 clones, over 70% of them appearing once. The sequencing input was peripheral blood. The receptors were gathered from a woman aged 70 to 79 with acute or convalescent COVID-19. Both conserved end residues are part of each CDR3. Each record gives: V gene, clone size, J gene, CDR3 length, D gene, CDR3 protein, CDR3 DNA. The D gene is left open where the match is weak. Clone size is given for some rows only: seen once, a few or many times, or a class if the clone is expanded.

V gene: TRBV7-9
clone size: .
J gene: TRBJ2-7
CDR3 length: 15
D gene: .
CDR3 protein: CASSVDSYGSYEQYF
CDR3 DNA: TGTGCCAGCAGCGTGGACAGTTACGGCTCCTACGAGCAGTACTTC

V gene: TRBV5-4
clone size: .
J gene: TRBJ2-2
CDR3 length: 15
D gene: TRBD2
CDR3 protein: CASSLAGTNTGELFF
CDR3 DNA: TGTGCCAGCAGCTTAGCGGGGACGAACACCGGGGAGCTGTTTTTT

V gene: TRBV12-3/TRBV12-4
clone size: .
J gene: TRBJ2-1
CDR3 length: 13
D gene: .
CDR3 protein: CASSSGQYNEQFF
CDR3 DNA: TGTGCCAGCAGTTCAGGGCAATACAATGAGCAGTTCTTC

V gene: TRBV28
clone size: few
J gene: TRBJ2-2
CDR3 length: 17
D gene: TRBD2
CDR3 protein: CASSLWRLAGGPGELFF
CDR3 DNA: TGTGCCAGCAGTTTATGGAGACTAGCGGGAGGCCCCGGGGAGCTGTTTTTT

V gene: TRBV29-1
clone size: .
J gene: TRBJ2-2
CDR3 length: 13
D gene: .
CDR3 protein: CSVGAGNAGELFF
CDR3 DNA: TGCAGCGTTGGGGCAGGGAACGCCGGGGAGCTGTTTTTT

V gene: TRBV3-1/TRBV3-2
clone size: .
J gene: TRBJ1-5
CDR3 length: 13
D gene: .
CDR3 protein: CASSQDSEQPQHF
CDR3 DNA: TGTGCCAGCAGCCAAGATTCAGAACAGCCCCAGCATTTT

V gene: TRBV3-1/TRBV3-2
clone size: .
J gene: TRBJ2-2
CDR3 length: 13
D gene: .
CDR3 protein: CASSQRDTGELFF
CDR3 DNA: TGTGCCAGCAGCCAGAGGGACACCGGGGAGCTGTTTTTT

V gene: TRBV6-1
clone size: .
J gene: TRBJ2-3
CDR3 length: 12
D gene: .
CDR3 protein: CASSDSTDTQYF
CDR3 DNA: TGTGCCAGCAGTGACAGTACAGATACGCAGTATTTT

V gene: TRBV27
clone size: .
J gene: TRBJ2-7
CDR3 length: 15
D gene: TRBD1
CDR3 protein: CASSTPGQVPYEQYF
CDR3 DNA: TGTGCCAGCAGTACGCCCGGACAGGTTCCCTACGAGCAGTACTTC

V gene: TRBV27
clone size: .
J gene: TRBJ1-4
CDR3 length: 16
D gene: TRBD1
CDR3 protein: CASGGQGGTTNEKLFF
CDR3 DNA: TGTGCCAGCGGCGGACAGGGGGGGACAACTAATGAAAAACTGTTTTTT

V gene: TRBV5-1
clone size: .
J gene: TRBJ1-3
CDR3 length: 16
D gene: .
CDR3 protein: CASSSELGKGGNTIYF
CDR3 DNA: TGCGCCAGCAGCTCGGAACTAGGGAAGGGAGGAAACACCATATATTTT

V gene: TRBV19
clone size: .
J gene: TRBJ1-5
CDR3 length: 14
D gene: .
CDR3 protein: CASTGGSSNQPQHF
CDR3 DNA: TGTGCCAGTACTGGAGGCAGTAGCAATCAGCCCCAGCATTTT

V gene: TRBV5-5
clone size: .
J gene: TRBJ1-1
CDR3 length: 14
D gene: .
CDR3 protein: CASSLNTPNTEAFF
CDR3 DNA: TGTGCCAGCAGCTTAAACACGCCGAACACTGAAGCTTTCTTT

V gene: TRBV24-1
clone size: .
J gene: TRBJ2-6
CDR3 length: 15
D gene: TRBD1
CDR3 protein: CATSDRGFGANVLTF
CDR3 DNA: TGTGCCACCAGTGACAGGGGGTTTGGGGCCAACGTCCTGACTTTC

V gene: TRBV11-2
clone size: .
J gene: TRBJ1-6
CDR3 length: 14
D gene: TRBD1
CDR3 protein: CASSSRDRRSPLHF
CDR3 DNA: TGTGCCAGCAGCTCCCGGGACAGGAGATCACCCCTCCACTTT

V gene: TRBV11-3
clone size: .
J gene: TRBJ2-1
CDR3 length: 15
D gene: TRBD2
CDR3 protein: CASSAIAGGAGEQFF
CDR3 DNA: TGTGCCAGCAGCGCCATAGCGGGGGGCGCGGGAGAGCAGTTCTTC

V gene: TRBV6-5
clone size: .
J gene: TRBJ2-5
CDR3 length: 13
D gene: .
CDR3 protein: CASRQGPRSTQYF
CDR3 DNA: TGTGCCAGCAGACAGGGACCGCGAAGCACCCAGTACTTC

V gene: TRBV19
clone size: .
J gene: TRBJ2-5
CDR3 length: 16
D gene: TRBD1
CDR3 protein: CASSIGGTGGQETQYF
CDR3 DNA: TGTGCCAGTAGTATAGGCGGGACAGGGGGCCAAGAGACCCAGTACTTC

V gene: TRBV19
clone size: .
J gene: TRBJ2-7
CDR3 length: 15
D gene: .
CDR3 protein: CASSEQGRGTYEQYF
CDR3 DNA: TGTGCCAGTAGTGAACAGGGACGGGGTACGTACGAGCAGTACTTC

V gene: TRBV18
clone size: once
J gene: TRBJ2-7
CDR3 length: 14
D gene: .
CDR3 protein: CASSPAKGAYEQYF
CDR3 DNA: TGTGCCAGCTCACCGGCAAAAGGGGCCTACGAGCAGTACTTC